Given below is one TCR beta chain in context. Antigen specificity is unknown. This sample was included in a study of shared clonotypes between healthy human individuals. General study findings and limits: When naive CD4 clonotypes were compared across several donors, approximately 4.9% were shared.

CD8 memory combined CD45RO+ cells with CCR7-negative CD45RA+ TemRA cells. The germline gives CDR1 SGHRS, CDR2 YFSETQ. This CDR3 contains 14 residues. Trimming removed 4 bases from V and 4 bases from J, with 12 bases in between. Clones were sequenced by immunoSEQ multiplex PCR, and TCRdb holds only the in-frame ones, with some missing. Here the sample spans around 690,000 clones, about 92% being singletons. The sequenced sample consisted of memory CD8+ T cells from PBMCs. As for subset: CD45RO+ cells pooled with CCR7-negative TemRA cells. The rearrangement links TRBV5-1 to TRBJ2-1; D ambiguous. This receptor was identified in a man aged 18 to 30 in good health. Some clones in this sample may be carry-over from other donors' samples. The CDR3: CASSHRHIYNEQFF. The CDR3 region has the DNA TGCGCCAGCAGCCACCGGCACATTTACAATGAGCAGTTCTTC.